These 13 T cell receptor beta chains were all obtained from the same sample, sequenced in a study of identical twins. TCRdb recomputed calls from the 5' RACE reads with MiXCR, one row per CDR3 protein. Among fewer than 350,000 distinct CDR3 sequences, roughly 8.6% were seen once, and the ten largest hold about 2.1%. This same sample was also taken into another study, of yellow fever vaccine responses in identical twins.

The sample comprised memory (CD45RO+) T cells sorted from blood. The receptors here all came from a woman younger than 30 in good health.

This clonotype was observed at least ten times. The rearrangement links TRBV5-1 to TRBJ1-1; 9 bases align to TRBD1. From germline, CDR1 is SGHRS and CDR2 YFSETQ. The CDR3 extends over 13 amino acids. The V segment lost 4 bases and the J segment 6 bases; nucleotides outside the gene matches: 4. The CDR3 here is CASSLGQGSEAFF. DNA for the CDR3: TGCGCCAGCAGCCTAGGACAGGGGTCTGAAGCTTTCTTT.

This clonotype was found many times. The CDR3 is CASSFPTGELFF. The CDR3 nucleotides are TGTGCCAGCAGTTTTCCGACCGGGGAGCTGTTTTTT. The V and J genes are TRBV25-1 and TRBJ2-2; no clear D. The CDR3 is 12 amino acids. With 5 bases removed from V and 5 bases from J, the gap between germline ends came to 6 bases. The germline gives CDR1 MGHDK, CDR2 SYGVNS.

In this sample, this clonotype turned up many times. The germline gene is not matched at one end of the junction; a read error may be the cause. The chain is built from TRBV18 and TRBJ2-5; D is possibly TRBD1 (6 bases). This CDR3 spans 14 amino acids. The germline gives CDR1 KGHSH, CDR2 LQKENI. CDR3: CASSPRGQQETQYF. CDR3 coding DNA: TGCGCCAGCAGCCCTAGGGGACAACAAGAGACCCAGTACTTC. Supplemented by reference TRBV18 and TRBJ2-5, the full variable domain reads NAGVMQNPRHLVRRRGQEARLRCSPMKGHSHVYWYRQLPEEGLKFMVYLQKENIIDESGMPKERFSAEFPKEGPSILRIQQVVRGDSAAYFCASSPRGQQETQYFGPGTRLLVL.

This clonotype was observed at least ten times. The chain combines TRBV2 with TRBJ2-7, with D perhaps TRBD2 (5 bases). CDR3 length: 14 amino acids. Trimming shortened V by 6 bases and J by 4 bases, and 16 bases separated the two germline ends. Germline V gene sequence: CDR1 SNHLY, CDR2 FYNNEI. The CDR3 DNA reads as TGTGCCAGCAGCAAGGAGGCGGTTCGGTACGAGCAGTACTTC. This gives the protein CASSKEAVRYEQYF.

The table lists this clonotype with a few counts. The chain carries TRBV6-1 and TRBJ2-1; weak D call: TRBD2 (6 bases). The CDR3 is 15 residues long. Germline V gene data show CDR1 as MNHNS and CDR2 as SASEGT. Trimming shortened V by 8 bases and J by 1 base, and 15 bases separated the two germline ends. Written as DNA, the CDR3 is TGTGCCAGCGGGACTCCGACAGCTTCCTACAATGAGCAGTTCTTC. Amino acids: CASGTPTASYNEQFF.

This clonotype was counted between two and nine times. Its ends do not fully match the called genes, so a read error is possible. The CDR3 here is CASSSGLAGAVHF. The CDR3 DNA reads TGTGCCAGCAGCTCGGGACTAGCGGGCGCCGTTCACTTC. J is TRBJ2-4 and V is TRBV7-8, with 12 bases identical to TRBD2. Looked up from germline, CDR1 is SGHVS and CDR2 is FQNEAQ. The CDR3 has 13 residues.

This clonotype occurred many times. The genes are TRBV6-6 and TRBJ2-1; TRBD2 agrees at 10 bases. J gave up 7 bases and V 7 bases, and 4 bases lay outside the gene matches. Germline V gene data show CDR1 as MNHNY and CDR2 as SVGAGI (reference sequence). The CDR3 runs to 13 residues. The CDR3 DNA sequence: TGTGCCAGCACGCTACTAGCGGGAAATGAGCAGTTCTTC. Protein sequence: CASTLLAGNEQFF.

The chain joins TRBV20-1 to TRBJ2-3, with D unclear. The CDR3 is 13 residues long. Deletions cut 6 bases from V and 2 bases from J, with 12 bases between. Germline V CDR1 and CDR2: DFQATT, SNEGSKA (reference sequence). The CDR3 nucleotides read TGCAGTGCCCCAGAAGTGCACACAGATACGCAGTATTTT. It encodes CSAPEVHTDTQYF.

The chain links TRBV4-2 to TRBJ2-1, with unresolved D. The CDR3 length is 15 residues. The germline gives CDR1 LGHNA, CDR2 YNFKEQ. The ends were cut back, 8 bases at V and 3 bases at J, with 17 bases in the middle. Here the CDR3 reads CASGPGLSCYNEQFF. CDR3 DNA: TGTGCCAGCGGCCCCGGGCTCAGCTGCTACAATGAGCAGTTCTTC.

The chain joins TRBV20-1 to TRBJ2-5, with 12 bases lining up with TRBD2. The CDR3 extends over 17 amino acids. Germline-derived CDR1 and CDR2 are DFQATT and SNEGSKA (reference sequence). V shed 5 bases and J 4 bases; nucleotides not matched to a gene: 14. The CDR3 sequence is CSADKTSGSGGRETQYF. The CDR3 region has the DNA TGCAGTGCTGATAAGACTAGCGGGAGCGGGGGACGAGAGACCCAGTACTTC.

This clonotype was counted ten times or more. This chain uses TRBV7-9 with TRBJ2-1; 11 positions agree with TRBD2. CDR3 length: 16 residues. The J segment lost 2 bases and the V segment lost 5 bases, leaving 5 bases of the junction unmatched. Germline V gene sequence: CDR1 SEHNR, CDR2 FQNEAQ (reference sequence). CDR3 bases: TGTGCCAGCAGCCCCCTAGCGGGAGGAGCCTACAATGAGCAGTTCTTC. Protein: CASSPLAGGAYNEQFF.

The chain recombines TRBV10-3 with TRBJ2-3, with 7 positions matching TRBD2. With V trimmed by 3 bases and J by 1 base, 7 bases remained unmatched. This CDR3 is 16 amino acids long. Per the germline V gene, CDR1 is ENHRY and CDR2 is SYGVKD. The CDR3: CAISDPSRGGTDTQYF. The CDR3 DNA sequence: TGTGCCATCAGTGACCCTAGCCGGGGGGGCACAGATACGCAGTATTTT.

This CDR3 is CASSEMFDGWGNVNQPQHF. The CDR3 nucleotides read TGTGCCAGCAGTGAAATGTTTGATGGGTGGGGTAACGTCAATCAGCCCCAGCATTTT. The chain combines TRBV6-1 with TRBJ1-5; D is undetermined. Germline V CDR1 and CDR2: MNHNS, SASEGT. The CDR3 has 19 residues. Trimming took off 2 bases at V and 3 bases at J, with 23 bases between the two ends.